These 17 T cell receptor beta chains originate from one sample sequenced in a study of T cells in localized non-small cell lung cancer. Measured with immunoSEQ multiplex PCR; TCRdb has only the in-frame clones, and not every one. The sample contains approximately 28,000 clones, 80% to 85% of which appear only once. Material: peripheral blood mononuclear cells, obtained before any cancer treatment. The receptor set was obtained from a man between 40 and 75 years old with stage III lung adenocarcinoma.

This chain connects TRBV5-1 to TRBJ2-1; 10 bases are shared with TRBD2. V trimming: 0 bases; J trimming: 2 bases; junction bases outside the gene matches: 2. Germline CDR1 is SGHRS and CDR2 is YFSETQ. This CDR3 spans 16 amino acids. The CDR3 reads CASSLGLAGAYNEQFF. The CDR3 DNA follows: TGCGCCAGCAGCTTGGGGCTAGCGGGGGCCTACAATGAGCAGTTCTTC.

A single count supports this clone. This sequence joins TRBV28 and TRBJ1-4; D is unclear. Trimming left V 6 bases short and J 4 bases short, with 9 bases between. From germline, CDR1 is MDHEN and CDR2 SYDVKM. CDR3 length: 13 amino acids. CDR3 sequence: CASSRRVNEKLFF. Written as DNA, the CDR3 is TGTGCCAGCAGCCGTAGGGTTAATGAAAAACTGTTTTTT.

V gene TRBV7-3 combines with J gene TRBJ2-2, with no clear D. Germline values: CDR1 SGHTA, CDR2 FQGTGA. Trimming left V 1 base short and J 3 bases short, with 9 bases between. The length of the CDR3 is 15 residues. CDR3: CASSLKMRDTGELFF. The CDR3 DNA reads TGTGCCAGCAGCTTAAAAATGCGTGACACCGGGGAGCTGTTTTTT.

The V and J genes are TRBV16 and TRBJ1-5, with D possibly TRBD1 on 6 matching bases. V lost 5 bases to trimming and J lost 3 bases, with 17 bases between them. The germline CDR1 and CDR2 sequences are KGHSY and FQNENV. This CDR3 is built from 16 residues. The CDR3 DNA is TGTGCCAGCAGCTCGGGACTCAGGGGTGACAATCAGCCCCAGCATTTT. It encodes CASSSGLRGDNQPQHF.

This rearrangement joins TRBV29-1 to TRBJ2-5, with D perhaps matching TRBD1 (5 bases). The CDR3 is 14 residues long. Per germline, CDR1 SQVTM and CDR2 ANQGSEA. V dropped 3 bases and J dropped 5 bases, with 16 bases sitting between them. The CDR3 sequence: CSVDLAGKGETQYF. In DNA, the CDR3 is TGCAGCGTTGATCTTGCAGGGAAAGGGGAGACCCAGTACTTC.

The chain employs TRBV15 and TRBJ2-7; no reliable D call. Trimming pared 0 bases from V and 4 bases from J, leaving 13 bases between. CDR1 is LNHNV, CDR2 YYDKDF, per germline (reference sequence). This CDR3 is 15 amino acids long. The CDR3 is CATSRDLLVGYEQYF. The CDR3 DNA reads TGTGCCACCAGCAGAGATCTCCTAGTTGGGTACGAGCAGTACTTC.

This chain uses TRBV19 with TRBJ2-7; 10 bases align to TRBD2. This CDR3 region has 15 residues. Germline CDR1 and CDR2: LNHDA and SQIVND (reference sequence). The ends lost 4 bases at V and 0 bases at J; junction bases unmatched: 3. This CDR3 is CASSRSSGSSYEQYF. The CDR3 region has the DNA TGTGCCAGTAGTAGGTCTAGCGGGAGCTCCTACGAGCAGTACTTC.

V and J are TRBV6-6 and TRBJ1-2; a possible D gene is TRBD1 (6 bases). CDR3 size: 15 residues. V gave up 5 bases and J gave up 4 bases, with 17 bases separating them. The germline V gene has CDR1 MNHNY and CDR2 SVGAGI (reference sequence). CDR3 in amino acids: CASSPQQGYSYGYTF. For the CDR3, the DNA is TGTGCCAGCAGTCCGCAACAGGGATACAGCTATGGCTACACCTTC.

The chain combines TRBV29-1 with TRBJ2-5; possible D gene TRBD1, 5 bases. V lost 4 bases to trimming and J lost 2 bases, with 14 bases between them. The CDR3 is 14 residues long. Germline values: CDR1 SQVTM, CDR2 ANQGSEA. CDR3 region: CSVVTPQGQETQYF. As DNA, the CDR3 is TGCAGCGTTGTAACCCCCCAGGGACAAGAGACCCAGTACTTC.

The rearrangement uses TRBV5-4 and TRBJ1-1; D gene unclear. V was pared by 2 bases and J by 3 bases, with 11 bases between. Germline CDR1 is SGHNT and CDR2 is YYREEE (reference sequence). The CDR3 extends over 14 amino acids. The CDR3 bases are TGTGCCAGCAGCTTTGGGCAGGATCACACTGAAGCTTTCTTT. This translates into CASSFGQDHTEAFF.

The chain links TRBV29-1 to TRBJ2-3, with 9 nucleotides matching TRBD1. In germline, CDR1 is SQVTM, CDR2 ANQGSEA. Germline trimming cut 6 bases from V and 5 bases from J; bases unmatched to any gene: 9. This CDR3 comprises 14 residues. CDR3 sequence reads: CSVARGTGQDTQYF. The CDR3 region has the DNA TGCAGCGTGGCCCGAGGGACAGGGCAAGATACGCAGTATTTT.

The V call is TRBV28, the J call TRBJ1-2; D not certain. Per the germline V gene, CDR1 is MDHEN and CDR2 is SYDVKM. The ends were cut back, 5 bases at V and 8 bases at J, with 12 bases in the middle. The CDR3 length is 12 residues. The CDR3 reads CASSVKARGYTF. CDR3 bases: TGTGCCAGCAGTGTAAAAGCGAGGGGCTACACCTTC.

The chain is built from TRBV6-1 and TRBJ1-1, with no clear D. CDR3 length: 16 residues. The germline V gene has CDR1 MNHNS and CDR2 SASEGT. Deletions cut 3 bases from V and 5 bases from J, with 19 bases between. The CDR3 protein is CASSDWIPGRNTEAFF. The CDR3 DNA follows: TGTGCCAGCAGTGACTGGATCCCAGGCCGAAATACTGAAGCTTTCTTT.

This sequence joins TRBV11-1 and TRBJ2-3, with D uncertain. CDR1 SGHAT and CDR2 FQDESV come from the germline V gene (reference sequence). The CDR3 runs 14 residues. V was trimmed by 4 bases and J by 0 bases, leaving 8 bases between them. DNA for the CDR3: TGTGCCAGCAGCTCACCTCGTAGCACAGATACGCAGTATTTT. This sequence encodes CASSSPRSTDTQYF. Looking up the rest from reference TRBV11-1 and TRBJ2-3 gives the full variable domain: EAEVAQSPRYKITEKSQAVAFWCDPISGHATLYWYRQILGQGPELLVQFQDESVVDDSQLPKDRFSAERLKGVDSTLKIQPAELGDSAMYLCASSSPRSTDTQYFGPGTRLTVL.

This clone was observed a few times. The chain recombines TRBV4-1 with TRBJ2-1; possibly TRBD1 for D (6 bases). The CDR3 covers 14 residues. Deletions cut 5 bases from V and 3 bases from J, with 11 bases between. Germline CDR1 and CDR2: MGHRA and YSYEKL. The CDR3, as DNA: TGCGCCAGCAGCGGACAGCCCTTCTACAATGAGCAGTTCTTC. It specifies CASSGQPFYNEQFF.

The chain links TRBV7-2 to TRBJ1-2; tentatively, D is TRBD1 (5 bases). The germline V and J ends were trimmed by 2 bases and 3 bases, with 13 bases remaining between them. This CDR3 contains 15 residues. Germline CDR1 is SGHTA and CDR2 is FQGNSA. The CDR3 region is CASSLILGGDYGYTF. Written as DNA, the CDR3 is TGTGCCAGCAGCTTAATTCTTGGAGGGGACTATGGCTACACCTTC.

The rearrangement joins TRBV2 to TRBJ1-1; TRBD1 is a possible D gene (5 bases). Trimming took off 8 bases at V and 7 bases at J, with 20 bases between the two ends. In germline, CDR1 is SNHLY, CDR2 FYNNEI. There are 14 residues in the CDR3. The DNA for the CDR3 is TGTGCCAGCGTCGGGGGTCAGGCAAGCGGTGAAGCTTTCTTT. The encoded protein is CASVGGQASGEAFF.